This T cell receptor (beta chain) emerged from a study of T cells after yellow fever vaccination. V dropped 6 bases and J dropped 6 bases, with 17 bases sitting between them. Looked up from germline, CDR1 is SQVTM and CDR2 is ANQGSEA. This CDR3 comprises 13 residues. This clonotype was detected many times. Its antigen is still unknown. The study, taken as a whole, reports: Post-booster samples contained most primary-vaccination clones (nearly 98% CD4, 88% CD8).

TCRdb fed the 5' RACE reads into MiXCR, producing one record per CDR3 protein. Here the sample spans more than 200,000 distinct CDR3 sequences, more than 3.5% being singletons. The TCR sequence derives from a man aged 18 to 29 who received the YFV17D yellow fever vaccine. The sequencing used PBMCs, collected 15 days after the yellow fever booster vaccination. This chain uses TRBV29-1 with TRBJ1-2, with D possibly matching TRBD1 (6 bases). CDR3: CSVGDIGGNGYTF. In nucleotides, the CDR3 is TGCAGCGTGGGGGACATCGGGGGAAATGGCTACACCTTC.